The clone carrying this T cell receptor beta chain has at least ten counts. These data come from a study of T-cell reconstitution after alpha-beta-depleted transplantation in children. Preparing the TCRbeta library involved the use of unique molecular identifiers. TCRdb analysed the PCR reads with MiXCR anew, one entry per CDR3 protein. The sample records over 400,000 distinct CDR3 sequences, approximately 12% being singletons. Trimming removed 2 bases from V and 1 base from J, with 5 bases in between. The CDR3 totals 13 residues. This receptor was taken from a human donor who donated a stem cell graft to a child with combined immunodeficiency. Source: PBMCs from the stem cell graft donor, taken from the stem cell graft. V is TRBV12-3 or TRBV12-4 and J is TRBJ1-1; D gene uncertain. The CDR3 DNA reads TGTGCCAGCAGTTTATGGGAGAACACTGAAGCTTTCTTT. This codes for CASSLWENTEAFF.